This TCR beta chain emerged from a study of blood T cell repertoires in COVID-19. Overall study context: The samples span acute and convalescent COVID-19 from the United States, Italy and Spain. T cells, B-cell-depleted T cells, or PBMCs provided the cDNA or gDNA that served as material.

The assay was immunoSEQ multiplex PCR, and TCRdb's table has in-frame clones only and misses some. The top ten clones hold roughly 9.8% of a sample with about 90,000 clones, roughly 71% of them seen once. The CDR3 covers 17 residues. V gave up 10 bases and J gave up 1 base, with 23 bases separating them. CDR1 is SNHLY and CDR2 is FYNNEI in the germline V gene. The sample comprised peripheral blood. The TCR was taken from a woman of 80 years or more with acute or convalescent COVID-19. The V gene is TRBV2, the J gene TRBJ2-1; perhaps TRBD1 as D (5 bases). CDR3 nucleotide sequence: TGTGCCAAAACTATAGGGGAAAGGAAGTCTTCCTACAATGAGCAGTTCTTC. As protein: CAKTIGERKSSYNEQFF.